This passage covers 21 T cell receptor beta chains from one sample sequenced in a study of shared clonotypes between healthy human individuals. Assay used: immunoSEQ multiplex PCR; TCRdb lists only in-frame clones, some missing. The table records around 1,100,000 clones, approximately 75% of them present only once. Input material: memory CD4+ T cells from PBMCs. Subset described: CD45RA-negative fraction. Receptors were obtained from a young man in good health. Some clones in this sample may be carry-over from other donors' samples.

The chain employs TRBV28 and TRBJ2-7; TRBD2 matches 9 bases. Per germline, CDR1 MDHEN and CDR2 SYDVKM. V was pared by 6 bases and J by 7 bases, with 10 bases of the junction left unmatched. This CDR3 is 14 amino acids long. The CDR3 sequence is CASRIREAGGEQYF. CDR3 nucleotide sequence: TGTGCCAGCAGGATCCGGGAGGCGGGAGGGGAGCAGTACTTC.

V is TRBV11-2 and J is TRBJ1-2; D perhaps matches TRBD1 (5 bases). In germline, CDR1 is SGHAT, CDR2 FQNNGV. V lost 3 bases, J lost 5 bases, and 13 bases lay in between. The CDR3 runs 14 residues. CDR3 in DNA: TGTGCCAGCAGCTTTGACAGAAGTAGGTATGGCTACACCTTC. It translates to CASSFDRSRYGYTF.

The chain is built from TRBV28 and TRBJ2-7, with D unresolved. The ends were cut back, 5 bases at V and 6 bases at J, with 8 bases in the middle. Germline CDR1 and CDR2: MDHEN and SYDVKM. The CDR3 length is 11 residues. The chain's CDR3 is CASSGDAEQYF. Here the CDR3 DNA reads TGTGCCAGCAGTGGCGATGCCGAGCAGTACTTC.

The chain uses TRBV2 and TRBJ2-1; 11 bases map to TRBD1. This CDR3 spans 15 amino acids. Germline V gene sequence: CDR1 SNHLY, CDR2 FYNNEI. V trimming: 8 bases; J trimming: 3 bases; junction bases outside the gene matches: 6. For the CDR3, the DNA is TGTGCCAGCCGTACCGGGACAGGGGGCTACAATGAGCAGTTCTTC. Its translation is CASRTGTGGYNEQFF.

The gene calls are TRBV28 and TRBJ2-2; D is possibly TRBD1 (5 bases). Trimming pared 3 bases from V and 6 bases from J, leaving 14 bases between. The CDR3 covers 15 residues. Germline V gives CDR1 MDHEN, CDR2 SYDVKM. The CDR3 DNA reads as TGTGCCAGCAGTTTGGATGGGGCACCCCCCGGGGAGCTGTTTTTT. It specifies CASSLDGAPPGELFF.

V is TRBV5-1 and J is TRBJ2-3; weak D call: TRBD2 (7 bases). The germline V gene encodes CDR1 SGHRS and CDR2 YFSETQ. V was trimmed by 0 bases and J by 9 bases, leaving 11 bases between them. The CDR3 length is 13 residues. CDR3 nucleotides: TGCGCCAGCAGCTTGGACAGGGAGGGAACGCAGTATTTT. Its protein is CASSLDREGTQYF.

This chain links TRBV6-5 with TRBJ1-3, with D possibly matching TRBD1 (6 bases). The V end was cut by 6 bases, the J end by 0 bases, with 12 bases between. The CDR3 has 15 amino acids. Germline CDR1 MNHEY, CDR2 SVGAGI. The CDR3 loop reads CASRAGHSSGNTIYF. CDR3 coding DNA: TGTGCCAGCAGAGCGGGACACAGCTCTGGAAACACCATATATTTT.

The V and J genes are TRBV19 and TRBJ2-1; 10 bases match TRBD1. CDR3 length: 15 residues. Per germline, CDR1 LNHDA and CDR2 SQIVND (reference sequence). The junction had 5 bases not matched to a gene; V was cut back by 6 bases and J by 3 bases. The CDR3 DNA reads TGTGCCAGTAGCGGACAGGGGGGATACTACAATGAGCAGTTCTTC. Protein product: CASSGQGGYYNEQFF.

This clone has a handful of counts. CDR3 in DNA: TGTGCCAGCAGCTTGAAGGGGAGAACTAGCGGGCCCTCCCAGTACTTC. The encoded protein is CASSLKGRTSGPSQYF. This rearrangement joins TRBV5-6 to TRBJ2-5; 9 bases are a match to TRBD2. CDR3 length: 16 residues. Germline trimming cut 1 base from V and 9 bases from J; bases unmatched to any gene: 13. Germline V gives CDR1 SGHDT, CDR2 YYEEEE.

Points on this clone: This may arise from a read error, as a much more abundant clone is one base away. The gene calls are TRBV11-3 and TRBJ2-5, with 7 bases matching TRBD1. This CDR3 region has 14 residues. CDR1 is SGHNT and CDR2 is YENEEA in the germline V gene. The V gene end was trimmed by 1 base and the J gene end by 1 base; junction bases not matched to a gene: 0. Here the CDR3 DNA reads TGTGCCAGCAGCTTAGGACAGGGCCAAGAGACCCAGTACTTC. Amino acids: CASSLGQGQETQYF. The complete variable domain, with remaining parts taken from reference TRBV11-3 and TRBJ2-5, reads EAGVVQSPRYKIIEKKQPVAFWCNPISGHNTLYWYLQNLGQGPELLIRYENEEAVDDSQLPKDRFSAERLKGVDSTLKIQPAELGDSAVYLCASSLGQGQETQYFGPGTRLLVL.

The chain has TRBV11-2 and TRBJ2-7; a weak D match, TRBD1 (5 bases). The V gene lost 1 base and the J gene lost 2 bases, with 6 bases spanning the gap. There are 13 residues in the CDR3. Looked up from germline, CDR1 is SGHAT and CDR2 is FQNNGV. The CDR3 reads CASSLVQAYEQYF. In DNA form, the CDR3 reads TGTGCCAGCAGCTTAGTACAGGCCTACGAGCAGTACTTC.

This sequence joins TRBV27 and TRBJ2-3; no reliable D call. Per germline, CDR1 MNHEY and CDR2 SMNVEV (reference sequence). The CDR3 length is 15 residues. V was trimmed by 3 bases and J by 2 bases, leaving 12 bases between them. CDR3 protein: CASSFQEPLTDTQYF. CDR3 nucleotide sequence: TGTGCCAGCAGTTTCCAAGAACCGCTCACAGATACGCAGTATTTT.

With respect to this clone: Mismatch with germline at one junction end may stem from a read error. This sequence joins TRBV2 and TRBJ1-4; 7 bases agree with TRBD1. Germline-derived CDR1 and CDR2 are SNHLY and FYNNEI. The length of the CDR3 is 15 residues. The CDR3 loop is CASSEGRGPKEKLFF. The CDR3 region has the DNA TGTGCCAGCAGTGAGGGGAGGGGGCCTAAAGAAAAACTGTTTTTT.

V gene TRBV10-3 combines with J gene TRBJ2-2, with 7 bases lining up with TRBD2. There are 19 residues in the CDR3. V shed 3 bases, J shed 4 bases, and the junction held 17 bases outside the gene matches. CDR1 is ENHRY and CDR2 is SYGVKD in the germline V gene. CDR3 in amino acids: CAISERPLGRESGTGELFF. DNA for the CDR3: TGTGCCATCAGTGAACGCCCCCTAGGGCGGGAGTCAGGCACCGGGGAGCTGTTTTTT.

This rearrangement joins TRBV7-8 to TRBJ1-1; 8 bases fit TRBD1. This CDR3 has 14 residues. After removal of 1 base from V and 5 bases from J, the junction contained 3 bases not matched to a gene. Germline CDR1 SGHVS, CDR2 FQNEAQ. The CDR3 bases are TGTGCCAGCAGCTTAGGGACAGGGCGTACTGAAGCTTTCTTT. Residues: CASSLGTGRTEAFF.

The chain recombines TRBV28 with TRBJ2-2; D may be TRBD1 (5 bases). Germline CDR1 MDHEN, CDR2 SYDVKM. CDR3 size: 17 residues. The V and J ends lost 4 bases and 12 bases respectively, with 27 bases between them. The CDR3 reads CASSSAQTSEDSFKLFF. CDR3 DNA: TGTGCCAGCAGTTCCGCGCAAACTTCCGAAGACAGTTTCAAGCTGTTTTTT. The variable domain in full, completed from reference TRBV28 and TRBJ2-2, reads DVKVTQSSRYLVKRTGEKVFLECVQDMDHENMFWYRQDPGLGLRLIYFSYDVKMKEKGDIPEGYSVSREKKERFSLILESASTNQTSMYLCASSSAQTSEDSFKLFFGEGSRLTVL.

At least ten counts were recorded for this clone. The V call is TRBV9, the J call TRBJ1-5; 7 bases are a match to TRBD1. After removal of 0 bases from V and 4 bases from J, the junction contained 16 bases not matched to a gene. The CDR3 is 19 residues long. CDR1 is SGDLS and CDR2 is YYNGEE in the germline V gene. The CDR3 DNA sequence: TGTGCCAGCAGCGTAGGGAACCCTATGGACAGGTTATGGAATCAGCCCCAGCATTTT. This sequence encodes CASSVGNPMDRLWNQPQHF.

CDR3 amino acids: CASSLFDEQFF. For the CDR3, the DNA is TGTGCCAGCAGCTTATTCGATGAGCAGTTCTTC. The chain joins TRBV7-8 to TRBJ2-1, with D unclear. CDR1 SGHVS and CDR2 FQNEAQ come from the germline V gene. The CDR3 loop spans 11 amino acids. V was pared by 2 bases and J by 8 bases, with 4 bases between.

The chain combines TRBV2 with TRBJ2-5; D unclear. This CDR3 comprises 14 residues. The V end lost 7 bases, the J end lost 0 bases, and 12 bases lay between the germline ends. Looked up from germline, CDR1 is SNHLY and CDR2 is FYNNEI. CDR3 bases: TGTGCCAGCAAAGGGCGGCCTTACCAAGAGACCCAGTACTTC. This codes for CASKGRPYQETQYF. Drawing the rest from reference TRBV2 and TRBJ2-5, the complete variable domain is EPEVTQTPSHQVTQMGQEVILRCVPISNHLYFYWYRQILGQKVEFLVSFYNNEISEKSEIFDDQFSVERPDGSNFTLKIRSTKLEDSAMYFCASKGRPYQETQYFGPGTRLLVL.

Concerning this clone: The same CDR3 also results from other DNA sequences found in this sample. The J gene is TRBJ2-1, the V gene TRBV11-3; 10 nucleotides align to TRBD2. Germline CDR1 reads SGHNT; CDR2 reads YENEEA. The CDR3 length is 15 residues. The trim removed 1 base at V and 9 bases at J, leaving 6 bases unmatched. The CDR3 DNA is TGTGCCAGCAGCTTAGGGCTAGCGGGAGCCGGTGAGCAGTTCTTC. It is translated as CASSLGLAGAGEQFF.

This clone was detected only a few times. The chain couples TRBV6-5 to TRBJ2-7, with D perhaps matching TRBD2 (6 bases). There are 16 residues in the CDR3. The germline V gene encodes CDR1 MNHEY and CDR2 SVGAGI. Trimming took off 2 bases at V and 5 bases at J, with 19 bases between the two ends. This CDR3 reads CASSYEGAGRPNEQYF. DNA of the CDR3: TGTGCCAGCAGTTACGAAGGGGCGGGGCGTCCCAACGAGCAGTACTTC.